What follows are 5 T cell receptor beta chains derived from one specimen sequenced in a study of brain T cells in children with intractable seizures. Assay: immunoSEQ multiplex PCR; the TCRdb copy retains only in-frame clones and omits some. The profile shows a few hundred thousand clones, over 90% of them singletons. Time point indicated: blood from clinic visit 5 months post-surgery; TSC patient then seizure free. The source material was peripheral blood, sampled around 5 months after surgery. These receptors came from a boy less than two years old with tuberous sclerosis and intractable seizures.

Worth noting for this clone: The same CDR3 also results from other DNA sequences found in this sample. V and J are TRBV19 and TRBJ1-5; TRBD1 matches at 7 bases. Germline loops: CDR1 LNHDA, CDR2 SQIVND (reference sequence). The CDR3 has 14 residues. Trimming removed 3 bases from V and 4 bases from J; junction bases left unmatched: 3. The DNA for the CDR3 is TGTGCCAGTAGTATCGGGACAGTTAATCAGCCCCAGCATTTT. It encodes CASSIGTVNQPQHF.

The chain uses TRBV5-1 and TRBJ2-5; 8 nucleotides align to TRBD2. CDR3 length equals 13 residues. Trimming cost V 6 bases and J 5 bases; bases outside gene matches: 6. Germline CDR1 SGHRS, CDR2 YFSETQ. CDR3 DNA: TGCGCCAGCAAAAACGGGAGGGGCGAGACCCAGTACTTC. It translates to CASKNGRGETQYF.

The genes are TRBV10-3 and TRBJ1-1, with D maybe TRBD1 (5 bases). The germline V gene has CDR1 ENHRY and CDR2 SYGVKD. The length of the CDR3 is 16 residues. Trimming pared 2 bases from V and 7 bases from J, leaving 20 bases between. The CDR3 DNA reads TGTGCCATCAGTGAGCGAGGGGCAGGGAATAGGTATGAAGCTTTCTTT. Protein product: CAISERGAGNRYEAFF.

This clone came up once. As DNA, the CDR3 is TGTGCCACCAGTGCCACAGACCTCGAGGGGGTCACAGATACGCAGTATTTT. Residues: CATSATDLEGVTDTQYF. The chain links TRBV24-1 to TRBJ2-3; D perhaps matches TRBD1 (6 bases). This CDR3 spans 17 amino acids. Trimming removed 5 bases at V and 2 bases at J, with 19 bases between. Per germline, CDR1 KGHDR and CDR2 SFDVKD.

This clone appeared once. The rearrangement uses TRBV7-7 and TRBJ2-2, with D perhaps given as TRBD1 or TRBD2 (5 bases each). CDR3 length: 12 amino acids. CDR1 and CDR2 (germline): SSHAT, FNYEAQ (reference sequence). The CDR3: CATGQGTGELFF. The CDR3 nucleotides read TGTGCTACGGGGCAGGGCACCGGGGAGCTGTTTTTT.